The 29 T cell receptor beta chains listed next were all sequenced from one sample in a study of control samples from healthy donors and cancer patients. The method was immunoSEQ multiplex PCR; TCRdb's version includes in-frame clones alone and lacks a portion of them. Of approximately 15,000 clones in the sample, about 90% are singletons; the top ten hold around 10%. Sequenced sample: PBMCs. These receptors came from a woman in her seventies with colorectal cancer.

This chain links TRBV15 with TRBJ1-2; tentatively, D is TRBD1 (5 bases). This CDR3 comprises 17 residues. Germline CDR1 is LNHNV and CDR2 is YYDKDF (reference sequence). Trimming removed 3 bases at V and 5 bases at J, with 22 bases between. As DNA, the CDR3 is TGTGCCACCAGCAGCCCCTATTGGCAGGGCGTCCTATATGGCTACACCTTC. Its protein product is CATSSPYWQGVLYGYTF. The full variable domain, its missing parts supplied by reference TRBV15 and TRBJ1-2, is DAMVIQNPRYQVTQFGKPVTLSCSQTLNHNVMYWYQQKSSQAPKLLFHYYDKDFNNEADTPDNFQSRRPNTSFCFLDIRSPGLGDTAMYLCATSSPYWQGVLYGYTFGSGTRLTVV.

This sequence joins TRBV19 and TRBJ1-6; 8 bases agree with TRBD1. J was trimmed by 0 bases and V by 5 bases; bases with no gene match: 6. The CDR3 runs to 17 residues. Germline V lookup: CDR1 LNHDA, CDR2 SQIVND (reference sequence). The CDR3 sequence: CASSFRDRSSYNSPLHF. CDR3 in DNA: TGTGCCAGTAGTTTCCGGGACAGGAGCTCCTATAATTCACCCCTCCACTTT. Drawing the rest from reference TRBV19 and TRBJ1-6, the complete variable domain is DGGITQSPKYLFRKEGQNVTLSCEQNLNHDAMYWYRQDPGQGLRLIYYSQIVNDFQKGDIAEGYSVSREKKESFPLTVTSAQKNPTAFYLCASSFRDRSSYNSPLHFGNGTRLTVT.

CDR3 in amino acids: CATSRGGQGTDTQYF. The CDR3 coding sequence is TGTGCCACCAGCAGAGGGGGACAGGGCACAGATACGCAGTATTTT. V is TRBV15 and J is TRBJ2-3; 8 nucleotides align to TRBD1. V shed 1 base and J 1 base; nucleotides not matched to a gene: 1. Looked up from germline, CDR1 is LNHNV and CDR2 is YYDKDF (reference sequence). This CDR3 has 15 residues.

This sequence joins TRBV5-6 and TRBJ2-2, with D perhaps matching TRBD1 (5 bases). Trimming took off 4 bases at V and 6 bases at J, with 22 bases between the two ends. In germline, CDR1 is SGHDT, CDR2 YYEEEE. CDR3 size: 17 residues. The CDR3 bases are TGTGCCAGCAGCCCGTGGTGGATAGGGGAAGGTCCCGGGGAGCTGTTTTTT. It encodes CASSPWWIGEGPGELFF.

The genes are TRBV10-3 and TRBJ1-1; TRBD1 aligns across 7 bases. Losses at the gene ends were 2 bases for V and 11 bases for J; bases not matched to a gene: 5. The CDR3 runs to 12 residues. Germline CDR1 is ENHRY and CDR2 is SYGVKD. CDR3 nucleotide sequence: TGTGCCATCAGTGAGAGCTCGGGACAGGCTTTCTTT. Translated, it gives CAISESSGQAFF.

J is TRBJ2-4 and V is TRBV23-1; D possibly corresponds to TRBD1 (5 bases). TRBV23-1 belongs to the ORF category, with a function that is uncertain. The CDR3 sequence is 17 residues long. Between the trimmed V and J ends, which lost 0 bases and 2 bases, there was a span of 14 bases. CDR3 sequence: CASSQSGPGSTKNIQYF. Here the CDR3 DNA reads TGCGCCAGCAGTCAATCGGGGCCAGGGTCAACCAAAAACATTCAGTACTTC.

This chain uses TRBV18 with TRBJ1-1; D remains ambiguous. Germline CDR1 and CDR2: KGHSH and LQKENI. V was shortened by 4 bases and J by 2 bases, with 2 bases between the two germline ends. This CDR3 has 11 amino acids. The DNA of the CDR3 is TGTGCCAGCTCACTCAACACTGAAGCTTTCTTT. The encoded protein is CASSLNTEAFF.

This rearrangement joins TRBV2 to TRBJ2-2; TRBD2 aligns across 12 bases. The germline V gene encodes CDR1 SNHLY and CDR2 FYNNEI. The trim removed 6 bases at V and 2 bases at J, leaving 7 bases unmatched. The CDR3 extends over 17 amino acids. DNA of the CDR3: TGTGCCAGCAGCCCGGGACTAGCGGGTGGAAACACCGGGGAGCTGTTTTTT. Translated: CASSPGLAGGNTGELFF.

The chain carries TRBV30 and TRBJ2-5, with 12 positions matching TRBD2. Losses at the gene ends were 2 bases for V and 5 bases for J; bases not matched to a gene: 9. CDR1 and CDR2 from the germline V gene are GTSNPN and SVGIG (reference sequence). The CDR3 has 16 amino acids. CDR3 nucleotide sequence: TGTGCCTGGAGTAGGCCTAGCGGGGGGGCGGTGGAGACCCAGTACTTC. Translating it yields CAWSRPSGGAVETQYF.

V usage is TRBV24-1 and J usage is TRBJ2-5; the match to TRBD2 covers 11 bases. CDR3 size: 16 residues. Per the germline V gene, CDR1 is KGHDR and CDR2 is SFDVKD. With V trimmed by 2 bases and J by 2 bases, 3 bases remained unmatched. CDR3 amino acids: CATSDYIAGGQETQYF. CDR3 nucleotide sequence: TGTGCCACCAGTGATTACATAGCGGGGGGGCAAGAGACCCAGTACTTC.

This clone was picked up one time. The CDR3 loop reads CAWSVSGVKTQYF. CDR3 coding DNA: TGTGCCTGGAGTGTTTCCGGGGTTAAGACCCAGTACTTC. The chain has TRBV30 and TRBJ2-5; TRBD2 is a possible D gene (5 bases). This CDR3 is built from 13 residues. Germline V CDR1 and CDR2: GTSNPN, SVGIG (reference sequence). V dropped 0 bases and J dropped 6 bases, with 11 bases sitting between them.

V and J are TRBV30 and TRBJ1-5; 9 bases match TRBD1. The junction had 11 bases not matched to a gene; V was cut back by 4 bases and J by 7 bases. CDR1 and CDR2 from the germline V gene are GTSNPN and SVGIG (reference sequence). The CDR3 covers 15 residues. Here the CDR3 DNA reads TGTGCCTGGACCCTGCGGGGACAGGGAGGACAGCCCCAGCATTTT. Its protein product is CAWTLRGQGGQPQHF.

This clone was seen a handful of times. The chain has TRBV24-1 and TRBJ2-4; D might be TRBD1 (6 bases). V lost 4 bases and J 7 bases, leaving 16 bases between the germline ends. The CDR3 length is 15 residues. Germline V lookup: CDR1 KGHDR, CDR2 SFDVKD. The chain's CDR3 is CATSEGGWGPNIQYF. The CDR3 nucleotides read TGTGCCACCAGTGAAGGGGGATGGGGACCCAACATTCAGTACTTC.

The V gene is TRBV10-3, the J gene TRBJ1-5; D is unclear. The CDR3 loop spans 13 amino acids. The V and J ends lost 6 bases and 6 bases respectively, with 12 bases between them. Germline CDR1 reads ENHRY; CDR2 reads SYGVKD. The CDR3 spells CAIRSAPSQPQHF. CDR3 coding DNA: TGTGCCATCAGATCTGCGCCCAGTCAGCCCCAGCATTTT.

The chain combines TRBV10-2 with TRBJ1-1; 8 bases match TRBD1. The CDR3 spans 16 residues. The V gene end was trimmed by 2 bases and the J gene end by 4 bases; junction bases not matched to a gene: 9. Germline V gene sequence: CDR1 WSHSY, CDR2 SAAADI. This CDR3 reads CASSEGTGTGFTEAFF. The CDR3 DNA sequence: TGCGCCAGCAGTGAGGGTACCGGGACAGGTTTCACTGAAGCTTTCTTT.

V is TRBV18 and J is TRBJ2-1; 10 nucleotides align to TRBD2. V gave up 3 bases and J gave up 10 bases; unmatched junction bases: 12. The germline gives CDR1 KGHSH, CDR2 LQKENI. This CDR3 spans 16 amino acids. CDR3 DNA sequence: TGTGCCAGCTCACCTATAGCGGGGGGACAGAATCCGGAGCAGTTCTTC. Amino acids: CASSPIAGGQNPEQFF.

The gene calls are TRBV9 and TRBJ2-3, with D tentatively TRBD2 (5 bases). The CDR3 extends over 15 amino acids. Germline V gene lookup returns CDR1 SGDLS and CDR2 YYNGEE. The V end was cut by 3 bases, the J end by 1 base, with 12 bases between. CDR3 amino acids: CASSAGLEGTDTQYF. The DNA for the CDR3 is TGTGCCAGCAGCGCCGGTCTGGAGGGCACAGATACGCAGTATTTT.

The rearrangement joins TRBV9 to TRBJ2-1, with 9 bases identical to TRBD2. This CDR3 has 16 amino acids. Germline V gene lookup returns CDR1 SGDLS and CDR2 YYNGEE. V shed 1 base, J shed 6 bases, and the junction held 8 bases outside the gene matches. DNA for the CDR3: TGTGCCAGCAGCGTATATTCCGGCGGGGGGGGCAATGAGCAGTTCTTC. This sequence encodes CASSVYSGGGGNEQFF. The variable domain in full, completed from reference TRBV9 and TRBJ2-1, reads DSGVTQTPKHLITATGQRVTLRCSPRSGDLSVYWYQQSLDQGLQFLIQYYNGEERAKGNILERFSAQQFPDLHSELNLSSLELGDSALYFCASSVYSGGGGNEQFFGPGTRLTVL.

This clone showed up just a few times. V is TRBV11-3 and J is TRBJ2-7, with D possibly being TRBD1 (5 bases). V lost 4 bases, J lost 2 bases, and 18 bases lay in between. CDR3 length: 16 residues. The V gene's germline CDR1 is SGHNT and CDR2 YENEEA. CDR3 protein: CASSSNDRVSPYEQYF. CDR3 DNA sequence: TGTGCCAGCAGCTCGAACGACAGAGTGAGCCCCTACGAGCAGTACTTC. Variable domain in full (rest from reference TRBV11-3 and TRBJ2-7): EAGVVQSPRYKIIEKKQPVAFWCNPISGHNTLYWYLQNLGQGPELLIRYENEEAVDDSQLPKDRFSAERLKGVDSTLKIQPAELGDSAVYLCASSSNDRVSPYEQYFGPGTRLTVT.

The chain couples TRBV5-4 to TRBJ2-5; 8 bases align to TRBD2. J lost 3 bases, V lost 4 bases, and 5 bases had no gene match. This CDR3 comprises 14 residues. Germline values: CDR1 SGHNT, CDR2 YYREEE (reference sequence). The DNA of the CDR3 is TGTGCCAGCAGCACCCCAGCGGGGGAAGAGACCCAGTACTTC. This encodes CASSTPAGEETQYF.

The chain has TRBV21-1 and TRBJ2-7; the tabulated D call, TRBD2, remains unverified against the DNA. TRBV21-1 is assigned pseudogene status. The CDR3 extends over 15 amino acids. CDR3 sequence reads: CASRTPWEDSYEQYF. The CDR3 DNA is TGTGCCAGCAGAACCCCTTGGGAGGACTCCTACGAGCAGTACTTC.

This clone was observed a handful of times. The rearrangement links TRBV20-1 to TRBJ2-3; D unclear. The germline V and J ends were trimmed by 8 bases and 0 bases, with 6 bases remaining between them. From germline, CDR1 is DFQATT and CDR2 SNEGSKA (reference sequence). CDR3 length equals 11 residues. CDR3 sequence (DNA): TGCAGTCCCATGAGCACAGATACGCAGTATTTT. It translates to CSPMSTDTQYF.

The CDR3 region is CASRRGASYEQYF. In nucleotides, the CDR3 is TGTGCCAGCAGGAGGGGGGCATCCTACGAGCAGTACTTC. J is TRBJ2-7 and V is TRBV2, with D perhaps TRBD1 or TRBD2 (6 bases each). Germline CDR1 reads SNHLY; CDR2 reads FYNNEI. The CDR3 loop spans 13 amino acids. V was shortened by 6 bases and J by 1 base, with 10 bases between the two germline ends.

CDR3: CASSLLAGGPYNEQFF. The CDR3 DNA follows: TGTGCCAGCAGCCTATTAGCGGGGGGGCCCTACAATGAGCAGTTCTTC. This chain uses TRBV7-2 with TRBJ2-1, with TRBD2 identical over 11 bases. V lost 5 bases, J lost 2 bases, and 5 bases stayed unmatched. The CDR3 has 16 amino acids. Germline CDR1 SGHTA, CDR2 FQGNSA.

V gene TRBV4-1 combines with J gene TRBJ1-5; a weak D match, TRBD1 (6 bases). Germline CDR1 is MGHRA and CDR2 is YSYEKL. The CDR3 covers 14 residues. Trimming left V 3 bases short and J 2 bases short, with 8 bases between. The CDR3 sequence is CASSQPGGNQPQHF. DNA of the CDR3: TGCGCCAGCAGCCAGCCAGGGGGCAATCAGCCCCAGCATTTT.

The chain uses TRBV7-8 and TRBJ2-5; 9 bases line up with TRBD2. From germline, CDR1 is SGHVS and CDR2 FQNEAQ. CDR3 length equals 16 residues. With V trimmed by 3 bases and J by 1 base, 6 bases remained unmatched. CDR3 DNA: TGTGCCAGCAGCTTGCGGGTAGCGGGGGCCCAAGAGACCCAGTACTTC. Protein sequence: CASSLRVAGAQETQYF.

The chain uses TRBV6-5 and TRBJ2-1; tentatively, D is TRBD2 (6 bases). Looked up from germline, CDR1 is MNHEY and CDR2 is SVGAGI. V gave up 6 bases and J gave up 2 bases, with 14 bases separating them. The CDR3 loop spans 15 amino acids. The CDR3 region has the DNA TGTGCCAGCAGGGCGATGGGAGGACCCTACAATGAGCAGTTCTTC. Translated: CASRAMGGPYNEQFF.

This clone was detected only once. The chain uses TRBV6-5 and TRBJ2-1, with D perhaps matching TRBD2 (6 bases). CDR1 is MNHEY and CDR2 is SVGAGI in the germline V gene. The CDR3 runs 11 residues. V shed 6 bases and J shed 12 bases, with 12 bases lying between them. CDR3 sequence reads: CASSTGTVQFF. The CDR3 coding sequence is TGTGCCAGCAGCACCGGGACTGTGCAGTTCTTC.

V gene TRBV4-2 combines with J gene TRBJ1-4, with D perhaps matching TRBD1 (6 bases). The CDR3 has 16 amino acids. V lost 0 bases, J lost 8 bases, and 16 bases lay in between. Germline CDR1 LGHNA, CDR2 YNFKEQ. The CDR3 coding sequence is TGTGCCAGCAGCCAAGATGCTGCGGGGGGCAGCGAAAAACTGTTTTTT. It yields the protein CASSQDAAGGSEKLFF.